This note documents a single T cell receptor (beta chain) sequence. The antigen is unknown. The entry originates in a study of cytomegalovirus exposure and HLA in healthy donors. The primer mix had 60 Vbeta and 13 Jbeta primers. Here immunoSEQ multiplex PCR was the method, and the copy in TCRdb shows in-frame clones only, minus some. The data contain around 110,000 clones, about 68% of them singletons. V shed 7 bases and J 2 bases; nucleotides not matched to a gene: 3. The CDR3 is made up of 14 amino acids. Germline CDR1 is SGHTA and CDR2 is FQGTGA. Points from the study as a whole: Follow-up analysis later connected one missense variant in DCLRE1C with trimming of TCR beta V- and J-genes.

This clonotype originated in a woman between 40 and 50 years old in good health and CMV-seropositive. The chain links TRBV7-3 to TRBJ1-5; 9 bases agree with TRBD1. The sample comprised PBMCs. For the CDR3, the DNA is TGTGCCAGCATCAGGACAGGGGGCAATCAGCCCCAGCATTTT. Translating gives CASIRTGGNQPQHF. Full variable domain (remainder filled in from reference TRBV7-3 and TRBJ1-5): GAGVSQTPSNKVTEKGKYVELRCDPISGHTALYWYRQSLGQGPEFLIYFQGTGAADDSGLPNDRFFAVRPEGSVSTLKIQRTERGDSAVYLCASIRTGGNQPQHFGDGTRLSIL.